The 18 T cell receptor beta chains below all came from one sample that was sequenced in a study of T cells expressing NK-cell markers. One entry per CDR3 protein, without DNA, is what TCRdb gives after re-calling the 5' RACE reads. This listing includes about 460,000 distinct CDR3 sequences. The sequencing sample was made of blood T cells: a sorted CD56 or NKG2C T cell subset, CD4+ or CD8+ T cells, or bulk PBMC T cells (not recorded which). The origin of the receptors is a woman between 45 and 65 years old in good health.

J is TRBJ2-5 and V is TRBV4-1; TCRdb proposes TRBD2, but this gene call is untestable without DNA. Germline V gives CDR1 MGHRA, CDR2 YSYEKL. The CDR3 totals 16 residues. The CDR3 loop reads CASSSLAGGPEETQYF.

The CDR3 sequence: CSGGHREGEQFF. The chain carries TRBV29-1 and TRBJ2-1; TCRdb indicates TRBD2, and absent DNA this call remains unverified. Germline CDR1 is SQVTM and CDR2 is ANQGSEA. The CDR3 runs 12 residues.

CDR3 sequence: CASSLASGRLETQYF. This chain joins TRBV7-2 and TRBJ2-5; the TCRdb call, TRBD1, lacks DNA for checking. CDR1 and CDR2 (germline): SGHTA, FQGNSA. CDR3 length: 15 residues.

V gene TRBV5-1 combines with J gene TRBJ2-2; no DNA is available, so the TRBD1 call from TCRdb remains unchecked. This CDR3 region has 16 residues. Germline lookup yields CDR1 SGHRS and CDR2 YFSETQ. The CDR3 loop reads CASSLEGQAVAGELFF. The full variable domain, with the rest looked up from reference TRBV5-1 and TRBJ2-2, is KAGVTQTPRYLIKTRGQQVTLSCSPISGHRSVSWYQQTPGQGLQFLFEYFSETQRNKGNFPGRFSGRQFSNSRSEMNVSTLELGDSALYLCASSLEGQAVAGELFFGEGSRLTVL.

V is TRBV12-3 or TRBV12-4 and J is TRBJ1-5; TCRdb names TRBD1, which stays unverified in the absence of DNA. The CDR3 has 14 amino acids. CDR3 residues: CASRRQGQAQPQHF.

V and J are TRBV20-1 and TRBJ1-6; TCRdb's assignment of TRBD1 cannot be checked, as there is no DNA. CDR3 length equals 14 residues. Germline V gene sequence: CDR1 DFQATT, CDR2 SNEGSKA (reference sequence). The CDR3 spells CSALYDRESSPLHF.

The CDR3 is CATGDRDRDQPQHF. This chain links TRBV15 with TRBJ1-5; TCRdb reports TRBD1, a call that lacks DNA to check it against. The CDR3 length is 14 residues. In germline, CDR1 is LNHNV, CDR2 YYDKDF (reference sequence). The entire variable domain, with the rest obtained from reference TRBV15 and TRBJ1-5, is as follows: DAMVIQNPRYQVTQFGKPVTLSCSQTLNHNVMYWYQQKSSQAPKLLFHYYDKDFNNEADTPDNFQSRRPNTSFCFLDIRSPGLGDTAMYLCATGDRDRDQPQHFGDGTRLSIL.

The gene calls are TRBV5-6 and TRBJ2-3; with no DNA, the TCRdb D assignment of TRBD1 cannot be verified. This CDR3 spans 17 amino acids. Per germline, CDR1 SGHDT and CDR2 YYEEEE. The CDR3 here is CASSLEAGTGGADTQYF.

The rearrangement uses TRBV7-9 and TRBJ1-1; TCRdb's D gene call, TRBD1, goes unchecked for lack of DNA. From germline, CDR1 is SEHNR and CDR2 FQNEAQ (reference sequence). The CDR3 spans 14 residues. This chain's CDR3 is CASSSRDVNTEAFF.

J is TRBJ2-7 and V is TRBV12-5. This CDR3 spans 13 amino acids. Per the germline V gene, CDR1 is LGHNT and CDR2 is FRNRAP. This CDR3 is CASGLGRGNEQYF.

The rearrangement joins TRBV7-3 to TRBJ2-1; TCRdb's D gene call, TRBD1, goes unchecked for lack of DNA. Germline CDR1 reads SGHTA; CDR2 reads FQGTGA. This CDR3 spans 11 amino acids. This CDR3 reads CASGKGFEQFF. Looking up the rest from reference TRBV7-3 and TRBJ2-1 gives the full variable domain: GAGVSQTPSNKVTEKGKYVELRCDPISGHTALYWYRQSLGQGPEFLIYFQGTGAADDSGLPNDRFFAVRPEGSVSTLKIQRTERGDSAVYLCASGKGFEQFFGPGTRLTVL.

This rearrangement joins TRBV18 to TRBJ1-1. Germline lookup yields CDR1 KGHSH and CDR2 LQKENI. This CDR3 has 15 residues. CDR3 sequence: CASSREEIMNTEAFF.

This rearrangement joins TRBV27 to TRBJ2-3. The germline gives CDR1 MNHEY, CDR2 SMNVEV (reference sequence). The CDR3 totals 14 residues. CDR3 sequence reads: CASRQAESTDTQYF.

J is TRBJ2-5 and V is TRBV5-1; TCRdb outputs TRBD2, but without DNA this stays unchecked. The CDR3 consists of 18 residues. CDR1 and CDR2 (germline): SGHRS, YFSETQ. CDR3 sequence reads: CASSSGLAGGPLQETQYF.

The gene calls are TRBV7-3 and TRBJ2-7; there is no DNA to check the TCRdb D call of TRBD2. CDR3 length: 15 amino acids. Germline V lookup: CDR1 SGHTA, CDR2 FQGTGA. The CDR3 region is CASSLSSPGTHEQYF.

This chain joins TRBV12-3 or TRBV12-4 and TRBJ1-6; with no DNA, the TCRdb D assignment of TRBD1 cannot be verified. The CDR3 runs to 14 residues. CDR3 residues: CASSSGQGLSPLHF.

The chain joins TRBV12-3 or TRBV12-4 to TRBJ2-3. This CDR3 is built from 12 residues. Here the CDR3 reads CASSPTGDTQYF.

This sequence joins TRBV14 and TRBJ2-7; without DNA, the TCRdb call of TRBD1 cannot be checked. Germline loops: CDR1 SGHDN, CDR2 FVKESK. The CDR3 spans 14 residues. CDR3 sequence reads: CASSLTGRVYEQYF.